Detailed here is one TCR beta chain. This specimen comes from a study of blood T cell repertoires in COVID-19. The overall study: Sites across the United States, Italy and Spain contributed samples from acute and convalescent COVID-19. The cDNA or gDNA used as material had been derived from T cells, B-cell-depleted T cells, or PBMCs.

Original data processing: For nucleated cells, counts were estimated from reference gene primer amplification. Here immunoSEQ multiplex PCR was the method, and the copy in TCRdb shows in-frame clones only, minus some. V and J calls and clone size are given by that table; D and trimming were obtained from the DNA. The sample carries a few hundred thousand clones, around 87% recorded once. J lost 5 bases, V lost 5 bases, and 11 bases had no gene match. From germline, CDR1 is LNHDA and CDR2 SQIVND (reference sequence). This CDR3 region has 15 residues. This clonotype was sampled from a woman aged 45-60 years who had recovered from COVID-19. The chain links TRBV19 to TRBJ2-5, with 7 bases aligning to TRBD1. Sequencing was done on a sample of peripheral blood. DNA for the CDR3: TGTGCCAGTAGTTCCTCAGGGGGTTTTGGCGAGACCCAGTACTTC. Protein product: CASSSSGGFGETQYF.